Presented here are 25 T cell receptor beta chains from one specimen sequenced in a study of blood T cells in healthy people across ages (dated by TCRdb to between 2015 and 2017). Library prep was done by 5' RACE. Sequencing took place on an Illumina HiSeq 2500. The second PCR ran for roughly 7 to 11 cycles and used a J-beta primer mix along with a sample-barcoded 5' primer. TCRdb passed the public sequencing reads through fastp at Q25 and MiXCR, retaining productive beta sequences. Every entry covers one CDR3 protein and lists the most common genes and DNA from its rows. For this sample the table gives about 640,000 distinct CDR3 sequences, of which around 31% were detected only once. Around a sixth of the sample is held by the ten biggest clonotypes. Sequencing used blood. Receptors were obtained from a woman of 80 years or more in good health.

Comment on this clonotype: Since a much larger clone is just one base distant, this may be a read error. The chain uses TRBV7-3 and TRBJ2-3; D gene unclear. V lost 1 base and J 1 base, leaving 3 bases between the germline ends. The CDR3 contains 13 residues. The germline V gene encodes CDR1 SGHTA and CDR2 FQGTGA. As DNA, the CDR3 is TGTGCCAGCAGCTTAATGCGCACAGATACGCAGTATTTT. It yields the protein CASSLMRTDTQYF.

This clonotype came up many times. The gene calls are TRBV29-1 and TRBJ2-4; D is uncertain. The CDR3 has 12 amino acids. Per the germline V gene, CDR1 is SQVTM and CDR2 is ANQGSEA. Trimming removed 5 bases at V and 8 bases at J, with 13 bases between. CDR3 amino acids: CSVLQGRDIQYF. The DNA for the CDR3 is TGCAGCGTTCTCCAAGGAAGAGACATTCAGTACTTC.

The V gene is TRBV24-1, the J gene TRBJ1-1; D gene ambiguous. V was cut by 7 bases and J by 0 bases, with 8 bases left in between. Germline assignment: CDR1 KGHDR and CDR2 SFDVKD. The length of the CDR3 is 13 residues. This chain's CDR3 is CATSTTMNTEAFF. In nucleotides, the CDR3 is TGTGCCACCAGCACTACTATGAACACTGAAGCTTTCTTT.

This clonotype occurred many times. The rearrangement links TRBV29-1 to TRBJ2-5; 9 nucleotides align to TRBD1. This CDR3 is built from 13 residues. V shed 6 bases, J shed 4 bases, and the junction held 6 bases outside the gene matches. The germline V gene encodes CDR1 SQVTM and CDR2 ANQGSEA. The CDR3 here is CSVDQDRGETQYF. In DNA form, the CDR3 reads TGCAGCGTAGATCAGGACAGGGGAGAGACCCAGTACTTC.

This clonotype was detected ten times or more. The CDR3 loop reads CASSQARQPMNTEAFF. The CDR3 DNA reads as TGCGCCAGCAGCCAAGCACGACAGCCCATGAACACTGAAGCTTTCTTT. The chain carries TRBV4-1 and TRBJ1-1; D might be TRBD1 (5 bases). V dropped 1 base and J dropped 0 bases, with 12 bases sitting between them. CDR3 size: 16 residues. Germline V CDR1 and CDR2: MGHRA, YSYEKL.

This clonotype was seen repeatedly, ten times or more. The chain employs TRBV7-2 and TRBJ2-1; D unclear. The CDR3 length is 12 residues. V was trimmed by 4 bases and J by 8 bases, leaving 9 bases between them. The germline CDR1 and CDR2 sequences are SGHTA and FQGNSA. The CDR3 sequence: CASSSLFYEQFF. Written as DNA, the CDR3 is TGTGCCAGCAGCTCCCTATTCTATGAGCAGTTCTTC.

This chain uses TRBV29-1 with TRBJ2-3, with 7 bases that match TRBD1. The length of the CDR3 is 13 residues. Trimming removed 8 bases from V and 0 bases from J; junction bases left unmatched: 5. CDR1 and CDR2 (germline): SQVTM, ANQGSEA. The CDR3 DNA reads TGCAGCTCGGACAGGACGAGCACAGATACGCAGTATTTT. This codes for CSSDRTSTDTQYF.

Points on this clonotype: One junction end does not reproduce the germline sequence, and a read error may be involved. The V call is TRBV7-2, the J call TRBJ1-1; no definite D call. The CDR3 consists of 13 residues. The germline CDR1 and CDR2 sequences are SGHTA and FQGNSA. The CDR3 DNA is TGTGCCGGCAGCCTCAAGGGGAACACTGAAGCTTTCTTT. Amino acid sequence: CAGSLKGNTEAFF.

The CDR3 nucleotides are TGTGCCAGCAGCCCCCGGACACTTAGCACAGATACGCAGTATTTT. It is translated as CASSPRTLSTDTQYF. The gene calls are TRBV7-2 and TRBJ2-3; tentative D call: TRBD1 (5 bases). CDR3 length: 15 residues. V was clipped by 5 bases and J by 0 bases, with 12 bases between them. From germline, CDR1 is SGHTA and CDR2 FQGNSA.

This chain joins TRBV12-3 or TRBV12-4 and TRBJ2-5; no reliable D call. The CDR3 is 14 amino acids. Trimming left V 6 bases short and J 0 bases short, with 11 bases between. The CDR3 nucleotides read TGTGCCAGCAGGGTCAGCGAGAACCAAGAGACCCAGTACTTC. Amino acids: CASRVSENQETQYF.

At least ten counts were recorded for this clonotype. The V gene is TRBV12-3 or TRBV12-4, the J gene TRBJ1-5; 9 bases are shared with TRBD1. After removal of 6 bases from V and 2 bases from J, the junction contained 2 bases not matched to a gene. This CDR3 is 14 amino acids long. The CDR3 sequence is CASRRTGGNQPQHF. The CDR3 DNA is TGTGCCAGCAGGCGGACAGGGGGCAATCAGCCCCAGCATTTT.

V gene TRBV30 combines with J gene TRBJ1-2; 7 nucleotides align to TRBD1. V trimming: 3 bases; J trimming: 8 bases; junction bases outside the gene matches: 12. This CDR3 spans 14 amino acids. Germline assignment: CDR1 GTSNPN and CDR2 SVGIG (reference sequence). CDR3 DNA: TGTGCCTGGAGAGCCCGGGACAGCCTCCGAGGCTACACCTTC. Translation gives CAWRARDSLRGYTF. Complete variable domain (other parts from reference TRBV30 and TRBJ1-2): SQTIHQWPATLVQPVGSPLSLECTVEGTSNPNLYWYRQAAGRGLQLLFYSVGIGQISSEVPQNLSASRPQDRQFILSSKKLLLSDSGFYLCAWRARDSLRGYTFGSGTRLTVV.

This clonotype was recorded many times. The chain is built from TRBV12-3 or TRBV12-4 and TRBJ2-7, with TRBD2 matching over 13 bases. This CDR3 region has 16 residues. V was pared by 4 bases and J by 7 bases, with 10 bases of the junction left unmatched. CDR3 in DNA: TGTGCCAGCAGTTCGGGACTAGCGGGATTTCGAGGGGAGCAGTACTTC. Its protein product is CASSSGLAGFRGEQYF.

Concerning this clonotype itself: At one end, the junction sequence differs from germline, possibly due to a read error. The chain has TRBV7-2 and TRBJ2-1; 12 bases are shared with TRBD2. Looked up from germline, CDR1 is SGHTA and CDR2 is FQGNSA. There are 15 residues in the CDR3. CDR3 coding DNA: TGTGCCAGCAGCCTAGCTAGCGGGGGGGGCGATGAGCAGTTCTTC. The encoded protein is CASSLASGGGDEQFF.

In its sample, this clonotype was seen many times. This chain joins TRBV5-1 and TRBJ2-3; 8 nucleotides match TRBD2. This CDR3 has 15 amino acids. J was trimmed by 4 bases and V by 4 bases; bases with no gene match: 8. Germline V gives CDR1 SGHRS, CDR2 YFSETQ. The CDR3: CASSPPAGGSDTQYF. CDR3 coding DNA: TGCGCCAGCAGCCCTCCTGCGGGGGGTTCAGATACGCAGTATTTT.

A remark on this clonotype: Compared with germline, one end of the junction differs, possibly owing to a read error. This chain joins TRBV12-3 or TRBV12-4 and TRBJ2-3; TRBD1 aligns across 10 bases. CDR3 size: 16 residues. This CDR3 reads CASSWGQGLGTDAQYF. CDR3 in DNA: TGTGCCAGCAGCTGGGGACAGGGGCTTGGAACAGATGCGCAGTATTTT.

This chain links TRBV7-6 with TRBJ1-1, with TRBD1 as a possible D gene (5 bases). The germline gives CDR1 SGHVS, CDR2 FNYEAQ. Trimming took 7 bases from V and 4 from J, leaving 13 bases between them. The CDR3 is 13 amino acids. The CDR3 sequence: CASTRVRGTEAFF. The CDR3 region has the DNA TGTGCCAGCACCAGGGTTCGTGGCACTGAAGCTTTCTTT. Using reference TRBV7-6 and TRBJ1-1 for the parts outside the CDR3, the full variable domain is GAGVSQSPRYKVTKRGQDVALRCDPISGHVSLYWYRQALGQGPEFLTYFNYEAQQDKSGLPNDRFSAERPEGSISTLTIQRTEQRDSAMYRCASTRVRGTEAFFGQGTRLTVV.

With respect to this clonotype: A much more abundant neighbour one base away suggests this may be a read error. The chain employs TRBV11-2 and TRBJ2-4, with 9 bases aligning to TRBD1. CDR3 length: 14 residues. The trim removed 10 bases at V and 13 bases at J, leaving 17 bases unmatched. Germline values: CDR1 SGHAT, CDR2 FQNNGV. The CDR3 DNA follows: TGTGCCATCCGGGCGGGGACAGGGCTCTACGTGCAGTACTTC. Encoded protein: CAIRAGTGLYVQYF.

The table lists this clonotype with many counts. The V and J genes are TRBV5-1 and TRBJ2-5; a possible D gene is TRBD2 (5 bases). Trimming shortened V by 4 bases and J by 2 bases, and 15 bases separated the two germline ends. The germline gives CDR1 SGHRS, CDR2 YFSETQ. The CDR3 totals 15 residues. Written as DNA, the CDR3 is TGCGCCAGCAGCCCCGGTTCTAGCAGACAAGAGACCCAGTACTTC. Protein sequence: CASSPGSSRQETQYF.

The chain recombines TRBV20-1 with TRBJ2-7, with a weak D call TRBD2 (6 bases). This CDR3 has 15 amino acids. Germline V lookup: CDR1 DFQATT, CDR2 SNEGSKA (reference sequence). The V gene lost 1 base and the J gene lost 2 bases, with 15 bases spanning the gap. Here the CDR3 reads CSARVGAGLTYEQYF. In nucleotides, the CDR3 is TGCAGTGCTAGAGTCGGGGCGGGGCTCACCTACGAGCAGTACTTC.

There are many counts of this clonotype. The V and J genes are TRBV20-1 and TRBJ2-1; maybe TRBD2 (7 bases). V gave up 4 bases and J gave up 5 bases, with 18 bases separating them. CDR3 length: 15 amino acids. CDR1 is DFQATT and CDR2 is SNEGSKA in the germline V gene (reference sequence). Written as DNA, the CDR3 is TGCAGTGCTACCTTTCTGGGGGGGGCCCACAATGAGCAGTTCTTC. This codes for CSATFLGGAHNEQFF.

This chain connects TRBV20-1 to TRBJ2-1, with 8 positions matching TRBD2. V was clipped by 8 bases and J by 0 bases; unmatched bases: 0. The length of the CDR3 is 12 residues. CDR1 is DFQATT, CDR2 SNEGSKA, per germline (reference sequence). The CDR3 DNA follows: TGCAGTCTAGCGGGCTCCTACAATGAGCAGTTCTTC. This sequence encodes CSLAGSYNEQFF.

Here the CDR3 reads CASSLQGWREQYF. The CDR3 DNA is TGTGCCAGCAGCTTACAGGGATGGCGCGAGCAGTACTTC. This chain connects TRBV5-6 to TRBJ2-7; D possibly corresponds to TRBD1 (6 bases). V lost 2 bases and J 6 bases, leaving 12 bases between the germline ends. The germline V gene encodes CDR1 SGHDT and CDR2 YYEEEE. The CDR3 consists of 13 residues.

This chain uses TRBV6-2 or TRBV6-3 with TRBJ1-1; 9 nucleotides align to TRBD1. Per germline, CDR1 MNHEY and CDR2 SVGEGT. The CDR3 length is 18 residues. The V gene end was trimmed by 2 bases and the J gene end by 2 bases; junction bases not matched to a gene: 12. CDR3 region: CASSYGVGQGRGNTEAFF. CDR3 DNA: TGTGCCAGCAGTTACGGTGTGGGACAGGGTCGGGGAAACACTGAAGCTTTCTTT.

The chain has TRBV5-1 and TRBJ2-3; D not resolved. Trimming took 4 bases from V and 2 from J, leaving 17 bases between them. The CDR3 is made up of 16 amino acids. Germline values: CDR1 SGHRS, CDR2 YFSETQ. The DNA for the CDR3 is TGCGCCAGCAGCATTCGACCCGCTGGGGACACAGATACGCAGTATTTT. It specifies CASSIRPAGDTDTQYF. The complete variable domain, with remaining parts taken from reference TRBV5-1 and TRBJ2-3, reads KAGVTQTPRYLIKTRGQQVTLSCSPISGHRSVSWYQQTPGQGLQFLFEYFSETQRNKGNFPGRFSGRQFSNSRSEMNVSTLELGDSALYLCASSIRPAGDTDTQYFGPGTRLTVL.